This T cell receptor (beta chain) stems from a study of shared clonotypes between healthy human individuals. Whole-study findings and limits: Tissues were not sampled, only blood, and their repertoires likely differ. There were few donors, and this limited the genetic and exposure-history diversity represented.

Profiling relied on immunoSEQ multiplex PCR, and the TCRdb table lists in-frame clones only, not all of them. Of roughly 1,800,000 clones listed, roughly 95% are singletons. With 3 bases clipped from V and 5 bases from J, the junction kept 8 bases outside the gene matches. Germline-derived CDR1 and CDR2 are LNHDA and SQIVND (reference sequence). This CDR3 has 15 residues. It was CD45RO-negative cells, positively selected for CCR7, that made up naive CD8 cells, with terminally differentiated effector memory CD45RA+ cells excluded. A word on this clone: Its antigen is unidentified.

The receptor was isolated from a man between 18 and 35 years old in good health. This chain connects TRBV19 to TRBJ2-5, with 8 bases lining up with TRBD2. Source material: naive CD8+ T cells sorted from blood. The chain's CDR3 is CASSIGLAMPETQYF. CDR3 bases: TGTGCCAGTAGTATTGGACTAGCTATGCCGGAGACCCAGTACTTC.